The source of this TCR beta chain is a study of a mutant IDH1 vaccine in newly diagnosed glioma. Trimming at V came to 0 bases and at J to 2 bases, leaving 4 bases not matched to a gene. This CDR3 is 16 amino acids long. Germline V gene sequence: CDR1 LNHNV, CDR2 YYDKDF (reference sequence). The time point is: week 23, last vaccination. Every vaccination contained 300 ug of the mutant IDH1 20-mer peptide and was paired with topical imiquimod. The donor cohort comprised cases of new WHO grade 3 or 4 IDH1-mutant, ATRX-lost astrocytoma. The protocol was immunoSEQ multiplex PCR, while the TCRdb copy is restricted to in-frame clones and leaves out a portion. The data contain approximately 67,000 clones, over 70% of them singletons. As to this clone: The antigen remains unidentified.

The study's findings and limits: Top-clonotype changes in peripheral T cells seemed unrelated to pseudoprogression. Vaccine-induced immune responses occurred in 90% to 95% of patients.

This receptor was taken from a man between 18 and 35 years old with glioma. Sequenced here: PBMCs, sampled from a glioma patient whose treatment included an IDH1 peptide vaccine. The genes are TRBV15 and TRBJ2-7, with TRBD2 matching 10 bases. CDR3 DNA: TGTGCCACCAGCAGAGATACAGGACTAGCGGCCTACGAGCAGTACTTC. Amino acid sequence: CATSRDTGLAAYEQYF.